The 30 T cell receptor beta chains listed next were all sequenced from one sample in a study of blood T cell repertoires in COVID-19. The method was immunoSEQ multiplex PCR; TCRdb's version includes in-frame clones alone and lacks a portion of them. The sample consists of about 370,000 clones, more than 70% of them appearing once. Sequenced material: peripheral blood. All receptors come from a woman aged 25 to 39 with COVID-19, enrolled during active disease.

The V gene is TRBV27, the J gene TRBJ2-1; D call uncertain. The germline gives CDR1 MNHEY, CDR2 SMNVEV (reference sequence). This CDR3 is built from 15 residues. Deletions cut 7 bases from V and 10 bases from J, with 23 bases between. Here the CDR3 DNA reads TGTGCCAGCATAAGAGCGCGGAATTGGCCCGGGGAGCAGTTCTTC. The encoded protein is CASIRARNWPGEQFF.

The CDR3 DNA reads as TGTGCCAGCCAACAGGGAAGTGCGGACGGCTACACCTTC. It translates to CASQQGSADGYTF. The chain recombines TRBV19 with TRBJ1-2; possibly TRBD1 for D (6 bases). The length of the CDR3 is 13 residues. Trimming removed 9 bases at V and 8 bases at J, with 19 bases between. The germline gives CDR1 LNHDA, CDR2 SQIVND (reference sequence).

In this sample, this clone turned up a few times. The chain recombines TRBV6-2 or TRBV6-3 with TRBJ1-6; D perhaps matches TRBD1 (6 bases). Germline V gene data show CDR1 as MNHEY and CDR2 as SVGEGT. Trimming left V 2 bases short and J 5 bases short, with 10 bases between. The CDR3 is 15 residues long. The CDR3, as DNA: TGTGCCAGCAGTTACCGGACAGTCGATAATTCACCCCTCCACTTT. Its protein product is CASSYRTVDNSPLHF.

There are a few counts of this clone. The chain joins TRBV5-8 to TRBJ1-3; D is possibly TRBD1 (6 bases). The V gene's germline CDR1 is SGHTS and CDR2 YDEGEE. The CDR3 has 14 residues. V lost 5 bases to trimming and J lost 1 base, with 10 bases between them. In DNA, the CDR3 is TGTGCCAGCAGACCTACAGGGTCTGGAAACACCATATATTTT. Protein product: CASRPTGSGNTIYF.

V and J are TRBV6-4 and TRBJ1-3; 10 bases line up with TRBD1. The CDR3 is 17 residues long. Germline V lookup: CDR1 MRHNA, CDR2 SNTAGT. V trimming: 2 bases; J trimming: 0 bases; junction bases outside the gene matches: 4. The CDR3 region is CASSDGTGEISGNTIYF. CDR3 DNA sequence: TGTGCCAGCAGTGACGGGACAGGGGAAATCTCTGGAAACACCATATATTTT.

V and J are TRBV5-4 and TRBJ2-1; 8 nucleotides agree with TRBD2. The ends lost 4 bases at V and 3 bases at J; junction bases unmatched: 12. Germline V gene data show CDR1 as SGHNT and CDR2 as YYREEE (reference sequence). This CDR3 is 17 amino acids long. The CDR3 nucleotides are TGTGCCAGCAGCCCATTGACGACTAGCGACAACTACAATGAGCAGTTCTTC. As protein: CASSPLTTSDNYNEQFF.

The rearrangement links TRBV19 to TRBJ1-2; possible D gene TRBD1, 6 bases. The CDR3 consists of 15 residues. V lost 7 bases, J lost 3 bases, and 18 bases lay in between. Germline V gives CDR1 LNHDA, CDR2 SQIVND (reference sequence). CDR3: CASTRTARGDYGYTF. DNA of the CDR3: TGTGCCAGTACCCGTACGGCCAGGGGAGACTATGGCTACACCTTC.

This chain's CDR3 is CASSLRTGDNEAFF. As DNA, the CDR3 is TGCGCCAGCAGCTTACGGACAGGGGATAATGAAGCTTTCTTT. The chain couples TRBV5-1 to TRBJ1-1, with 9 bases identical to TRBD1. Germline V gene sequence: CDR1 SGHRS, CDR2 YFSETQ. The ends lost 2 bases at V and 7 bases at J; junction bases unmatched: 6. The length of the CDR3 is 14 residues.

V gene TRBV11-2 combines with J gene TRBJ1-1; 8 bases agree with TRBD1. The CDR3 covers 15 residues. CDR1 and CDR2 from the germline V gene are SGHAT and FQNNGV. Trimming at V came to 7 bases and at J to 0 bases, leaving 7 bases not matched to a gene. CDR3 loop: CASNGQGILNTEAFF. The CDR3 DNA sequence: TGTGCCAGCAACGGACAGGGTATCCTGAACACTGAAGCTTTCTTT.

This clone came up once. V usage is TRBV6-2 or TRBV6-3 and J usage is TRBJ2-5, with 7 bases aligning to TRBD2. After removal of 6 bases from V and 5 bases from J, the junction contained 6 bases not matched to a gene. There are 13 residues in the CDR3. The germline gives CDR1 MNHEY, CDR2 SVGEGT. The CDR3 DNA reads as TGTGCCAGCAGCCCAGCGGGAAGCGAGACCCAGTACTTC. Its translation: CASSPAGSETQYF.

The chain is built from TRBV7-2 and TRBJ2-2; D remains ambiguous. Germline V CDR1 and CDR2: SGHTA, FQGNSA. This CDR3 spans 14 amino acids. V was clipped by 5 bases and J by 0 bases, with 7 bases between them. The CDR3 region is CASSPVANTGELFF. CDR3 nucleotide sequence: TGTGCCAGCAGCCCAGTCGCGAACACCGGGGAGCTGTTTTTT.

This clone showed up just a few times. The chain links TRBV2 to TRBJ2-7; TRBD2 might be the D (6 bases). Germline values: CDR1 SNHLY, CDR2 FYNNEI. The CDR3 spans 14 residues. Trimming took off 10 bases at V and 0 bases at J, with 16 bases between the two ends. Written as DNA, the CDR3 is TGTGCCACCGGGGGTGCCAGTCACTCCTACGAGCAGTACTTC. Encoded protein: CATGGASHSYEQYF.

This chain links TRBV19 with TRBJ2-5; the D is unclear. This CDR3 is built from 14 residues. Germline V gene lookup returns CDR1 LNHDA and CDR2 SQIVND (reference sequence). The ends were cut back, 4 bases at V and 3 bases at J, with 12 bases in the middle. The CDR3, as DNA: TGTGCCAGTAGTAAGGCTCCTACTAAAGAGACCCAGTACTTC. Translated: CASSKAPTKETQYF.

For the CDR3, the DNA is TGTGCCAGCAGCGCGAGGACAGCCTCCCCCTCTGGGGCCAACGTCCTGACTTTC. Encoded protein: CASSARTASPSGANVLTF. This chain connects TRBV7-8 to TRBJ2-6; TRBD1 might be the D (6 bases). This CDR3 has 18 amino acids. Trimming cost V 5 bases and J 0 bases, with 17 bases left between them. The germline gives CDR1 SGHVS, CDR2 FQNEAQ.

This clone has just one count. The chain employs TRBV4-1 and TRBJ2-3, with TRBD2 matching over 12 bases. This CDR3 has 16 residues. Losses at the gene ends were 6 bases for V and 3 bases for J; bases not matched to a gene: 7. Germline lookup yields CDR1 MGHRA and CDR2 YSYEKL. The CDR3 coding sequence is TGCGCCAGCAGGCATCTAGCGGGAGGGCGTACAGATACGCAGTATTTT. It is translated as CASRHLAGGRTDTQYF.

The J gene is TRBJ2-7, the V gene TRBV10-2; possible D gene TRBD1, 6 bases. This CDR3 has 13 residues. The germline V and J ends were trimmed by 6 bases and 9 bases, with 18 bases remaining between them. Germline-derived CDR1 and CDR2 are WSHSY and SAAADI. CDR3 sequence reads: CASRADSFNRQYV. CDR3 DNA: TGCGCCAGCAGGGCGGACAGCTTTAACCGGCAGTACGTC.

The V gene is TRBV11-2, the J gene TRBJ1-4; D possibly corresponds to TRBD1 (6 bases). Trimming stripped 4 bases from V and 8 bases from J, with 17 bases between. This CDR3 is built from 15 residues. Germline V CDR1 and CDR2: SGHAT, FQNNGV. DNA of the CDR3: TGTGCCAGCAGCTCTTACAGGGAGCCGGGCGAAAAACTGTTTTTT. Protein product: CASSSYREPGEKLFF. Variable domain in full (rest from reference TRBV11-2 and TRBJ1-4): EAGVAQSPRYKIIEKRQSVAFWCNPISGHATLYWYQQILGQGPKLLIQFQNNGVVDDSQLPKDRFSAERLKGVDSTLKIQPAKLEDSAVYLCASSSYREPGEKLFFGSGTQLSVL.

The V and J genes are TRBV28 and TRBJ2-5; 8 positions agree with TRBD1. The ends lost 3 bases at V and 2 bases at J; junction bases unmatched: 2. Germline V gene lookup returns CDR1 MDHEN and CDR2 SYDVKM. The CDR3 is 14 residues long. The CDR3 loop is CASSFGQGQETQYF. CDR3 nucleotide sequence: TGTGCCAGCAGTTTCGGACAGGGACAAGAGACCCAGTACTTC.

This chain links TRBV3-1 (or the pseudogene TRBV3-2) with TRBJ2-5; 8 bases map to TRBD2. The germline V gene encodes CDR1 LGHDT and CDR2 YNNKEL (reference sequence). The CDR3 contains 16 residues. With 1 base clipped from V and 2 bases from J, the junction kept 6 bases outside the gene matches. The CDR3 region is CASSQVPGLVQETQYF. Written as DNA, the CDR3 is TGTGCCAGCAGCCAAGTGCCGGGACTAGTTCAAGAGACCCAGTACTTC.

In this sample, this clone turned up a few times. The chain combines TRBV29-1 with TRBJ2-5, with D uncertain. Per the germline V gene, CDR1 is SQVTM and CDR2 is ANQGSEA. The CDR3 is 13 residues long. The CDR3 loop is CSTDTQDQETQYF. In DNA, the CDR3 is TGCAGTACTGATACCCAGGACCAAGAGACCCAGTACTTC.

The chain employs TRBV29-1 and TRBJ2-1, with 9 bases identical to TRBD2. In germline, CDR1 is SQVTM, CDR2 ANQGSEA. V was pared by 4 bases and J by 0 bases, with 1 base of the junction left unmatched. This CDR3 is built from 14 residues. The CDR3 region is CSVGGRASYNEQFF. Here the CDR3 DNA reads TGCAGCGTTGGCGGGAGGGCCTCCTACAATGAGCAGTTCTTC.

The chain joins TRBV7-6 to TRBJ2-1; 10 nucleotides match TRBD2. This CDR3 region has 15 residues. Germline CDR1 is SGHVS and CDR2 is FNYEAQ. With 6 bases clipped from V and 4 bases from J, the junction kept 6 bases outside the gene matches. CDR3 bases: TGTGCCAGCAGGCATCTAGCGGGGGATTACAATGAGCAGTTCTTC. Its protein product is CASRHLAGDYNEQFF.

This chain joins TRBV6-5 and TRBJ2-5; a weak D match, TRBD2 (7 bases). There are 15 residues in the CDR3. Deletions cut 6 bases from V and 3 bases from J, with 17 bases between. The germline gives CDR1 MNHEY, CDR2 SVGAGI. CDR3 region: CASRRGGLGEETQYF. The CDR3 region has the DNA TGTGCCAGCAGGAGGGGGGGGTTAGGAGAAGAGACCCAGTACTTC.

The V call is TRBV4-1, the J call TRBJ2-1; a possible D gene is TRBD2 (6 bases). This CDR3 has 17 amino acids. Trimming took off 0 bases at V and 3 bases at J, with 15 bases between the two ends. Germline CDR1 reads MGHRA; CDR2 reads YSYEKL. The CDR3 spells CASSQERISGGYNEQFF. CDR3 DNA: TGCGCCAGCAGCCAAGAGCGTATTAGCGGCGGCTACAATGAGCAGTTCTTC.

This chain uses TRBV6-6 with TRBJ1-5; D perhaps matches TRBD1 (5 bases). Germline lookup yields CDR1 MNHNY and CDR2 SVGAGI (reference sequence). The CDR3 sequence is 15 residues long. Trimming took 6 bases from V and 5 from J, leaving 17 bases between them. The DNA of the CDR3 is TGTGCCAGCAGAACGGGGCAGGGCGGGGATCAGCCCCAGCATTTT. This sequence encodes CASRTGQGGDQPQHF.

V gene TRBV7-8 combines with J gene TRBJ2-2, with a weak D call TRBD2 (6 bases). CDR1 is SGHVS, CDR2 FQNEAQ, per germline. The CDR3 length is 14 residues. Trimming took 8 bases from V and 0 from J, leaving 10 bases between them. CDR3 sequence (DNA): TGTGCCAGCTCCCGGGAGTCGAACACCGGGGAGCTGTTTTTT. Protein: CASSRESNTGELFF. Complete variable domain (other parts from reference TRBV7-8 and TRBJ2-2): GAGVSQSPRYKVAKRGQDVALRCDPISGHVSLFWYQQALGQGPEFLTYFQNEAQLDKSGLPSDRFFAERPEGSVSTLKIQRTQQEDSAVYLCASSRESNTGELFFGEGSRLTVL.

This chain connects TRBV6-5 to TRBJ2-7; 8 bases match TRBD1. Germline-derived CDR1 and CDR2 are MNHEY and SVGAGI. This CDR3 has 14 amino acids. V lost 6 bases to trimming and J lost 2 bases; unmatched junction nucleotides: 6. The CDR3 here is CASRGTGDPYEQYF. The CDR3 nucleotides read TGTGCCAGCAGGGGGACAGGTGACCCCTACGAGCAGTACTTC.

The CDR3 here is CASSPRPNILAGSYNEQFF. As DNA, the CDR3 is TGTGCCAGCAGTCCCCGACCGAATATACTAGCGGGTTCCTACAATGAGCAGTTCTTC. The rearrangement joins TRBV6-6 to TRBJ2-1, with 9 bases identical to TRBD2. CDR1 and CDR2 from the germline V gene are MNHNY and SVGAGI (reference sequence). CDR3 length: 19 amino acids. J was trimmed by 1 base and V by 5 bases; bases with no gene match: 15.

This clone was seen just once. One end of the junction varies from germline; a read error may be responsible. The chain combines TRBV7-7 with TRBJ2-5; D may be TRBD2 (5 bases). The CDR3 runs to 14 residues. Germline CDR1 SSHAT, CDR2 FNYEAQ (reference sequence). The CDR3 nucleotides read TGTGCTAGCAGCTTAGCGTTCAGTGAAGAGACCCAGTACTTC. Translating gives CASSLAFSEETQYF.

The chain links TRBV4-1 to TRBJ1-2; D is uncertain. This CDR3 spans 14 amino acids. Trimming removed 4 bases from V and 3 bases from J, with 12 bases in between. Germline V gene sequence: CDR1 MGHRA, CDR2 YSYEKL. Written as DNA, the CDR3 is TGCGCCAGCAGCCGAACCACCGGGGACTATGGCTACACCTTC. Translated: CASSRTTGDYGYTF.